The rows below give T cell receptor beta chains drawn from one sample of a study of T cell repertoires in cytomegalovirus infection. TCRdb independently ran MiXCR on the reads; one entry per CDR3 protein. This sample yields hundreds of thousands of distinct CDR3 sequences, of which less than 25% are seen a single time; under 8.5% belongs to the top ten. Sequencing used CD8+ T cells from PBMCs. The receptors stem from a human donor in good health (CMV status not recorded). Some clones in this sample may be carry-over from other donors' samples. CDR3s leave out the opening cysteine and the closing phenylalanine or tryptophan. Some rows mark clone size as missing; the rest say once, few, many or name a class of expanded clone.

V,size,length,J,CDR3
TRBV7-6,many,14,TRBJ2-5,ASSFIRDRVGETQY
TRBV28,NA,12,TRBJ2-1,ASSLTLTYNEQF
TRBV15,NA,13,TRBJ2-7,ATSSHGQGGFEQY
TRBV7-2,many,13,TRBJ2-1,ASSFLSGGAFEQF
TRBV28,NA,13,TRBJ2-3,VSTRTGDPTDTQY
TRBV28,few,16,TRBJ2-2,ASSYPQGQALNTGELF
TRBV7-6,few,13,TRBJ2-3,ASSSGGGDTDTQY
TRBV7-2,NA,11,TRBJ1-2,ATPNSLTSGYT
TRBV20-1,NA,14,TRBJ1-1,SARGLQRTMNTEAF
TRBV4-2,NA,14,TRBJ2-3,ASSQDPGGGADTQY
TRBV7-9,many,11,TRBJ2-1,ASSLDVNNEQF
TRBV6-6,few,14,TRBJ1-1,AVPGTGGEMGTEAF
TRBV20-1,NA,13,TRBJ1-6,SARFDSSYNSPLH
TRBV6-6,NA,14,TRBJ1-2,ASSYSSTGTLNGYT
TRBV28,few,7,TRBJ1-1,ASNSKAF
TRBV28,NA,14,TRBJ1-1,ASSSSPPGGGTEAF
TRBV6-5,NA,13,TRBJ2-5,ASSQTPYSQETQY
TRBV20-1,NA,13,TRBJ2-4,SARTGDLAKNIQY
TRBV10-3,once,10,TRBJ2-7,AISGRAYEQY
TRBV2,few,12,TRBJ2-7,ASSRRTSPYEQY
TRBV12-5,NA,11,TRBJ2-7,ASVPGQGYEQY
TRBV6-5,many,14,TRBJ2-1,ASSYSTAGGYNEQF
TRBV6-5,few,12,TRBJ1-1,ASSQQGLNTEAF
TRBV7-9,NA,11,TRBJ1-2,ASSPNSNYGYT
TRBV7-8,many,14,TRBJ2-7,ASSLASAILSYEQY
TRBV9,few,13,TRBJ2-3,ASSVAGGRTDTQY
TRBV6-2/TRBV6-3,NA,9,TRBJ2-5,ASILGETQY
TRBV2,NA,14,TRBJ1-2,AILTPWDTTNYGYT
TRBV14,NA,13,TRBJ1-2,ASSQDSRGNYGYT
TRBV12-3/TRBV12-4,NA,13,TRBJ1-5,ASSLGRTGLQPQH
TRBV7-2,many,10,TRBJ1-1,ASSARLGEAF
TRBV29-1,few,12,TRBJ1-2,STYSGTGGDGYT
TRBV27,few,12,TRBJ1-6,ASSETGVNSPLH
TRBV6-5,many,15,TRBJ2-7,ASSYTPSGIDSYEQY
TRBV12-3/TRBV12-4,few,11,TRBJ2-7,ASSLTGIYEQY
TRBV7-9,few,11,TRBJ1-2,ASSSPVNYGYT
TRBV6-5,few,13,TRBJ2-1,ASSYQDGLVDEQF
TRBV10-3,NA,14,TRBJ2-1,ATLSYGGGGLYEQF
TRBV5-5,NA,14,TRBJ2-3,ASSDPRGAPTDTQY
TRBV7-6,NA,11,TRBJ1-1,ASSLAQWTEAF
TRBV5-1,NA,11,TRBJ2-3,ASSQSRPDTQY
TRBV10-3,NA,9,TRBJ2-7,AIGDSYEQY
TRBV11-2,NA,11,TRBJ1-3,ASSSTSGKTIY
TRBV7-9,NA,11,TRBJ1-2,ASRDRDRDGYT
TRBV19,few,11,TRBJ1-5,ASADRLFQPQH
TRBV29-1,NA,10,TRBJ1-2,SVGGADYGYT
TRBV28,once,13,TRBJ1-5,VSSFGPGGNQPQH
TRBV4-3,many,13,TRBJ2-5,ASSQDTYPDETQY
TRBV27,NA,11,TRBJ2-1,ASSLSSWNEQF
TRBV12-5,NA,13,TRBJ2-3,ASGYRQRGADTQY
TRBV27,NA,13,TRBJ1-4,ASSPLRGIGEKLF
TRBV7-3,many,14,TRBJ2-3,ASSLSAGGVTDTQY
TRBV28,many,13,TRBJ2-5,ASTAGGRYQETQY
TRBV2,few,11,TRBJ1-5,ASSEPGTQSQH
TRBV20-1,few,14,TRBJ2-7,SALRYRGRTIYEQY